The sequence of this TCR beta chain was determined in a study of shared clonotypes between healthy human individuals (dated by TCRdb to 2019 to 2021). Describing the broader study: A couple of women and a few men aged 18 to 49 years were included in the cohort. Different laboratories and diverse techniques were used to prepare libraries and sequence TCR repertoires, to increase sequencing depth and limit assay-specific biases. Blood TCR repertoires of 5 or 6 healthy adults were deeply sequenced to estimate repertoire size and the extent of clonotype sharing between individuals. Each donor's leukapheresis produced roughly between roughly 0.85 and 9.5 billion PBMCs. Per donor, three plates each were used for CD4 naive and CD4 memory, two for CD8 naive, and one for CD8 memory.

Using the deep immunoSEQ assay, multiplex PCR amplified TCR CDR3 regions from genomic DNA. Extracted genomic DNA from each cell subset was distributed evenly across all wells of several immunoSEQ 96-well plates, and each plate was treated as a replicate. For sorted subsets, approximately 200 ng of genomic DNA, equivalent to 25,000 to 35,000 T cell genomes, went into each replicate PCR. Purified libraries were measured with a Qubit 3.0 fluorometer, size-checked on a Bioanalyzer 2100, and measured again with the KAPA Library Quantification kit. A separate single-read 150-cycle Illumina NextSeq 550 flow cell was used to sequence each immunoSEQ 96-well plate. Per the original workflow: Because the immunoSEQ output included only junctional sequences and no quality scores, the filtering could not be the same as the filtering used for full-length reads. To assign V/J genes and CDR3, sequences were annotated against IMGT germline references using PyIR, a Python wrapper for IgBLAST v1.9. Any read was removed if the V/J assignment was weak (E-value above 1e-6), the CDR3 was missing, or the read contained stop codons, out-of-frame junctions, or ambiguous translated residues. A V3J clonotype was defined by an identical inferred V gene, J gene, and CDR3 amino acid sequence. To compute the percentage overlap between repertoires, the number of shared unique clonotypes was divided by the size of the smaller repertoire. Repertoire richness was assessed with RTK rarefaction, the Chao1 estimator, and Recon v2.1 estimates of unobserved clonotypes. Generation probabilities were computed with OLGA for all TCRbeta clonotypes obtained by the gDNA method from a handful of donors. Imported from immuneACCESS, the table was reduced by TCRdb to in-frame sequences with V and J called. These copies leave out some clones; in studies compared against another copy, an unresolved V gene accounts for under half, and the cause of the remainder is not known. V, J and clone size derive from that table, while D and trimming were established from the DNA sequence. Across this sample there are about 2.1 million clones, with about 92% seen only once. The leading ten clones occupy more than 1.5% of the sample.

As regards this clone: No antigen is known for it. No quality values exist for individual bases; no much larger clone is one base distant.

Unmatched junction bases come to 6, with V trimmed by 6 bases and J by 5 bases. The germline V gene sets CDR1 to MNHEY and CDR2 to SVGAGI. From the cysteine up to the phenylalanine, the CDR3 has a length of 14 residues. Only CDR3 DNA is held: 42 bases, read in frame from base 1. Study-level results and caveats: Roughly 5% of naive CD4, around 3.6% of naive CD8, roughly 2.5% of memory CD4, and around 0.42% of memory CD8 clonotypes were shared across a few donors. Because the study included a small number of donors, the genetic and exposure-history diversity represented was limited. Even with the large sequencing depth, rarefaction of the sorted-subset datasets indicated that sequencing was incomplete. Pairwise subsampling led to the expectation that sequencing depth would affect the degree of clonotype sharing among donors. Sampling was limited to blood, and TCR repertoires in tissue likely differ from TCR repertoires in blood. Naive subsets generally had larger estimated clonotype richness than memory subsets. Compared with non-shared clonotypes, the clonotypes found in all four sorted-subset donors had higher generation probabilities.

For the CD8 naive samples, CD45RO-negative cells were positively selected for CCR7, yielding a CD45RA+CCR7+ population from which TemRA cells were excluded. Donors were healthy HIV-negative adults with no recently reported acute infections or vaccinations. All donors were Caucasian adults living in Nashville, Tennessee, USA. Blood was collected by leukapheresis, and PBMCs were isolated by Ficoll-Histopaque density gradient centrifugation and then cryopreserved in liquid nitrogen vapor phase. Purity and quantity of every magnetically sorted T cell population were checked by analytical flow cytometry. From each sorted fraction, genomic DNA was isolated and quantified by UV absorbance on a Nanodrop 2000c.

The chain employs TRBV6-5 and TRBJ2-7, and TRBD2 matches 11 of the central bases. This receptor was taken from a man aged 18 to 30 in good health. Some clones in this sample may be carry-over from other donors' samples. Sequenced: naive CD8+ T cells from PBMCs. The cell subset or site label on this specimen signifies: CD45RA+CCR7+. At the DNA level, the sequence is TGTGCCAGCAGCTTACTAGCGGGAGAGGACGAGCAGTACTTC. This is translated as CASSLLAGEDEQYF.